Listed below are T cell receptor beta chains from one sample, sequenced in a study of cytomegalovirus exposure and HLA in healthy donors. TCRdb's table, derived via immunoSEQ multiplex PCR, lists solely in-frame clones and lacks some. The sample consists of about 180,000 clones, around 77% of them appearing once. What was sequenced was PBMCs. These receptors were taken from a woman aged 45 to 65 in good health and CMV-seropositive. The CDR3 runs from the conserved cysteine through the conserved F or W. A D gene is named only where the DNA matches it firmly. Clone sizes are given selectively: once, few, many, or a class where the clone is expanded.

TRBV9,TRBJ1-6,-,-,TGTGCCAGCAGCGTAGACGGAGGAGCGACACCCCTCCACTTT,CASSVDGGATPLHF
TRBV27,TRBJ2-2,-,-,TGTGCCAGCAGTCCTCACCTAGCATCCGGCGGGGAGCTGTTTTTT,CASSPHLASGGELFF
TRBV7-6,TRBJ2-1,TRBD2,-,TGTGCCAGCAGCTCTAGAACTAGCGGGGTCTACAATGAGCAGTTCTTC,CASSSRTSGVYNEQFF
TRBV7-2,TRBJ2-3,TRBD2,-,TGTGCCAGCAGCTTAGTATTCCGGGGGAGGGGAGATACGCAGTATTTT,CASSLVFRGRGDTQYF
TRBV23-1,TRBJ1-2,TRBD1,-,TGCGCCAGCAGTCCGGACAGGAACGGCTACACCTTC,CASSPDRNGYTF
TRBV7-2,TRBJ1-5,TRBD1,-,TGTGCCAGCAGCTTAGGGACAGGGTTCAATCAGCCCCAGCATTTT,CASSLGTGFNQPQHF
TRBV7-2,TRBJ2-5,TRBD2,-,TGTGCCAGCAGCTTTTCCACTAGCGCCCAAGAGACCCAGTACTTC,CASSFSTSAQETQYF
TRBV30,TRBJ2-7,TRBD1,-,TGTGCCTGGAGTGGGGGGACAGGGCCCACCTACGAGCAGTACTTC,CAWSGGTGPTYEQYF
TRBV2,TRBJ2-7,-,-,TGTGCCAGCATCCCAGCGGGACAAGGCGAGCAGTACTTC,CASIPAGQGEQYF
TRBV28,TRBJ1-2,TRBD1,-,TGTGCCAGCAGTTTCGGACAGGGGGCTCTGGGGGGTGGCTACACCTTC,CASSFGQGALGGGYTF
TRBV6-1,TRBJ2-4,-,-,TGTGCCAGCAGCCCCGGGGAGGAAAACATTCAGTACTTC,CASSPGEENIQYF
TRBV7-2,TRBJ2-7,-,-,TGTGCCAGCAGCTTGGGGCCGAGCTCCTACGAGCAGTACTTC,CASSLGPSSYEQYF
TRBV10-3,TRBJ2-1,TRBD1,-,TGTGCCTCCTCGGCGGGACAGGGGGGAAAGGGCTACAAGGATGAGCAGTTCTTC,CASSAGQGGKGYKDEQFF
TRBV6-5,TRBJ1-4,TRBD1,once,TGTGCCAGCAGTAGTAGGGACAGGGGAAAACTGTTTTTT,CASSSRDRGKLFF
TRBV7-9,TRBJ2-2,-,-,TGTGCCAGCAGCTTCGGTTCCGGGGAGCTGTTTTTT,CASSFGSGELFF
TRBV7-9,TRBJ1-1,-,-,TGTGCCAGCAGCTTAGTGGACAGTGTTGTCGCTTTCTTT,CASSLVDSVVAFF
TRBV5-4,TRBJ1-1,-,-,TGTGCCAGCAGCACGGTCCAGGGGCATAGCACTGAAGCTTTCTTT,CASSTVQGHSTEAFF
TRBV7-9,TRBJ1-5,-,-,TGTGCCAGCAGCTTAGAGGGGGTGAATCAGCCCCAGCATTTT,CASSLEGVNQPQHF
TRBV7-9,TRBJ2-7,-,-,TGTTCCAGCAGGGGATCATCCGAGGGTAGACTAACATACGAGCAGTACTTC,CSSRGSSEGRLTYEQYF
TRBV18,TRBJ2-7,TRBD2,-,TGTGCCAGCTCACCATGGACTAGCGGGGGGACCCTCTCCTACGAGCAGTACTTC,CASSPWTSGGTLSYEQYF
TRBV4-2,TRBJ2-2,TRBD2,few,TGTGCCAGTAAAGGGGTTAGCGGGATCCAACTCGCGAACACCGGGGAGCTGTTTTTT,CASKGVSGIQLANTGELFF
TRBV7-9,TRBJ2-2,-,few,TGTTCCAGCTCCGGGGTTATCGGGGAGCTGTTTTTT,CSSSGVIGELFF
TRBV19,TRBJ1-2,TRBD1,-,TGTGCCAGTATGGAGACAGGGACTAACTATGGCTACACCTTC,CASMETGTNYGYTF
TRBV6-1,TRBJ2-7,-,-,TGTGCCAGCAGTGACCGTTCCTACGAGCAGTACTTC,CASSDRSYEQYF
TRBV9,TRBJ2-3,-,-,TGTGCCAGCAGCGTAGTTAGTAGCTCAGATACGCAGTATTTT,CASSVVSSSDTQYF
TRBV28,TRBJ1-5,-,few,TGTGCCAGCAGTTTATCCCCGTTTTTGACAGGTCAGCCCCAGCATTTT,CASSLSPFLTGQPQHF
TRBV4-2,TRBJ1-3,-,-,TGTGCCAGCACAAGGGGAGGGGTACAAGGAAACACCATATATTTT,CASTRGGVQGNTIYF
TRBV5-1,TRBJ1-1,-,-,TGCGCCAGCAGCGGGAGTTACAGGAACACTGAAGCTTTCTTT,CASSGSYRNTEAFF
TRBV5-4,TRBJ1-2,TRBD1,-,TGTGCCAGCAGCTCCCCTGCGACAGGGGGCTACTATGGCTACACCTTC,CASSSPATGGYYGYTF
TRBV9,TRBJ2-3,-,-,TGTGCCAGCAGCGACGGGTTCACAGATACGCAGTATTTT,CASSDGFTDTQYF
TRBV4-2,TRBJ2-3,TRBD2,few,TGTGCCAGCAGCCAAGCTTTTCGAGCGGGGGGGATCACAGATACGCAGTATTTT,CASSQAFRAGGITDTQYF
TRBV6-6,TRBJ2-7,-,-,TGTGCCAGCAGTTACCCCGGGGGCGAGCAGTACTTC,CASSYPGGEQYF
TRBV7-2,TRBJ2-7,-,-,TGTGCCAGCAGATTAGCGGGGGACAGGGCGAGTTACGAGCAGTACTTC,CASRLAGDRASYEQYF
TRBV9,TRBJ1-1,TRBD1,-,TGTGCCAGCAGAGGGACAGAGGGAGAAGCTTTCTTT,CASRGTEGEAFF
TRBV19,TRBJ1-2,-,-,TGTGCCAGTAGTATTCGGGACTCTAACTATGGCTACACCTTC,CASSIRDSNYGYTF
TRBV5-4,TRBJ2-7,-,few,TGTGCCAGCTCTCGGACGGGGGCGGGAGACGAGCAGTACTTC,CASSRTGAGDEQYF